Listed below are T cell receptor beta chains from one sample, sequenced in a study of shared clonotypes between healthy human individuals. Measured with immunoSEQ multiplex PCR; TCRdb has only the in-frame clones, and not every one. The table shows millions of clones, with about 95% occurring only once. Sequencing input: naive CD8+ T cells sorted from blood. The receptors originated from a man between 18 and 35 years old in good health. CDR3s include the opening cysteine and the closing phenylalanine or tryptophan. Each record gives: V gene, clone size, CDR3 length, CDR3 protein. Only some rows state a clone size, as once, few, many or a class for expanded clones.

v_gene: TRBV19; abundance: .; len: 17; CDR3aa: CASSRTGLDSLTYGYTF
v_gene: TRBV5-6; abundance: .; len: 16; CDR3aa: CASSLAGSRANTEAFF
v_gene: TRBV6-6; abundance: .; len: 13; CDR3aa: CASSYARDREAFF
v_gene: TRBV27; abundance: .; len: 16; CDR3aa: CASSASLGGRMYEQYF
v_gene: TRBV4-1; abundance: .; len: 15; CDR3aa: CASSQDSTGIYGYTF
v_gene: TRBV5-6; abundance: .; len: 13; CDR3aa: CASSLGTGYEQYF
v_gene: TRBV5-1; abundance: .; len: 15; CDR3aa: CASSPGLAGTDTQYF
v_gene: TRBV27; abundance: .; len: 15; CDR3aa: CASSYWVVKVDEQFF
v_gene: TRBV6-5; abundance: .; len: 13; CDR3aa: CASSYTYRDGYTF
v_gene: TRBV27; abundance: .; len: 16; CDR3aa: CASSLGQGSGANVLTF
v_gene: TRBV5-4; abundance: .; len: 13; CDR3aa: CASSLLGAEEQYF
v_gene: TRBV6-1; abundance: once; len: 17; CDR3aa: CASSEVGWYGDYNEQFF
v_gene: TRBV6-5; abundance: .; len: 14; CDR3aa: CASSYGLAGDEQFF
v_gene: TRBV6-5; abundance: .; len: 14; CDR3aa: CASSYSRLYNEQFF
v_gene: TRBV29-1; abundance: .; len: 14; CDR3aa: CSVAEPTPYTEAFF
v_gene: TRBV4-1; abundance: .; len: 15; CDR3aa: CASSPRESLNNEQFF
v_gene: TRBV29-1; abundance: .; len: 12; CDR3aa: CSVVGDNQPQHF
v_gene: TRBV7-9; abundance: few; len: 13; CDR3aa: CASDPGEGYGYTF
v_gene: TRBV4-1; abundance: once; len: 14; CDR3aa: CASSLAGSTDTQYF
v_gene: TRBV11-2; abundance: .; len: 13; CDR3aa: CASSWNPNTEAFF
v_gene: TRBV7-8; abundance: .; len: 16; CDR3aa: CASSLRIGTGVHGYTF
v_gene: TRBV4-3; abundance: .; len: 14; CDR3aa: CASSPGQGADTQYF
v_gene: TRBV5-4; abundance: .; len: 12; CDR3aa: CASSEGSDTQYF
v_gene: TRBV30; abundance: once; len: 13; CDR3aa: CASGGHRTDTQYF
v_gene: TRBV27; abundance: .; len: 16; CDR3aa: CASSGQGLAGVNEQFF
v_gene: TRBV7-3; abundance: .; len: 16; CDR3aa: CASSLESLSAKNIQYF
v_gene: TRBV9; abundance: .; len: 15; CDR3aa: CASSPLESLSGELFF
v_gene: TRBV10-3; abundance: .; len: 19; CDR3aa: CAISDPEYYFLSGANVLTF
v_gene: TRBV19; abundance: few; len: 16; CDR3aa: CASTSFKDNMNTEAFF
v_gene: TRBV4-3; abundance: .; len: 14; CDR3aa: CASSLETGYNEQFF
v_gene: TRBV15; abundance: .; len: 15; CDR3aa: CATSREPSGTDTQYF
v_gene: TRBV13; abundance: .; len: 13; CDR3aa: CASSLQGRVEQYF